This TCR beta chain was identified during a study of blood T cells in healthy people across ages. In the study overall: About one barcoded TCR beta cDNA was captured per two T cells.

Study observations and caveats: Measured against age, TCR beta diversity per million T cells decreased in a roughly linear manner. The study found TCR beta diversity correlated strongly with naive T cell percentage.

This clonotype has just a few counts. Its antigen is as yet unknown. A second PCR, run for roughly 6 to 11 cycles, used a sample-barcoded 5' primer plus a J-beta primer mix. A template-switch adaptor containing 12 random nucleotides labeled each cDNA molecule. One entry per CDR3 protein, called by TCRdb with MiXCR from the 5' RACE reads. The top ten clones hold approximately 23% of a sample with roughly 800,000 distinct CDR3 sequences, nearly 60% of them seen once. The TCR sequence derives from a young man in good health. Sequencing input: blood.

CDR3 DNA sequence: TGCAGTGCTAACCGCAGACAGCGGGCCTCCTACGAGCAGTACTTC. It specifies CSANRRQRASYEQYF. This sequence joins TRBV20-1 and TRBJ2-7, with a possible D match to TRBD2 (6 bases). Deletions cut 4 bases from V and 0 bases from J, with 16 bases between. This CDR3 is built from 15 residues. Germline CDR1 is DFQATT and CDR2 is SNEGSKA (reference sequence).